A single sample gave rise to the 25 T cell receptor beta chains below, sequenced in a study of CD8+ T cells in alopecia areata (dated by TCRdb to 2016 to 2019). The meaning of the sample's time point label: baseline before oral tofacitinib. Library generation was performed with the immunoSEQ multiplex PCR assay. RNA was extracted from all samples and reverse transcribed into cDNA as template for TCR sequencing. Entries here come from immuneACCESS through TCRdb and include only in-frame sequences with V and J called. Some clones fail to appear in such tables; in the studies checked, an unresolved V gene covers under half of the shortfall, and the cause of the remainder is unknown. The sample records some 170,000 clones, 50% to 60% of which are singletons. Of the sample, roughly 15% falls within the top ten clones. The input for sequencing was CD4+ T cells sorted from blood, taken at week 0. The source is a human donor with alopecia areata.

The chain links TRBV25-1 to TRBJ2-1; no clear D. CDR3 length equals 13 residues. The V gene lost 5 bases and the J gene lost 7 bases, with 12 bases spanning the gap. The germline gives CDR1 MGHDK, CDR2 SYGVNS. CDR3 in amino acids: CASSYPIGNEQFF. The CDR3 coding sequence is TGTGCCAGCAGTTATCCAATCGGGAATGAGCAGTTCTTC. Based on the CDR3 plus reference TRBV25-1 and TRBJ2-1, the full variable domain is EADIYQTPRYLVIGTGKKITLECSQTMGHDKMYWYQQDPGMELHLIHYSYGVNSTEKGDLSSESTVSRIRTEHFPLTLESARPSHTSQYLCASSYPIGNEQFFGPGTRLTVL.

This chain connects TRBV10-3 to TRBJ2-3; 11 bases agree with TRBD2. The CDR3 is 16 residues long. The ends lost 1 base at V and 1 base at J; junction bases unmatched: 1. Germline values: CDR1 ENHRY, CDR2 SYGVKD. CDR3 coding DNA: TGTGCCATCAGTGAGTTACTAGCGGGGGGCACAGATACGCAGTATTTT. The encoded protein is CAISELLAGGTDTQYF.

This clone was observed a handful of times. The rearrangement links TRBV7-8 to TRBJ2-7; D perhaps matches TRBD1 (6 bases). The CDR3 is 14 residues long. Deletions cut 4 bases from V and 2 bases from J, with 12 bases between. Germline assignment: CDR1 SGHVS and CDR2 FQNEAQ. CDR3 in DNA: TGTGCCAGCAGCTCCACTGGACAGCCCTACGAGCAGTACTTC. Its translation: CASSSTGQPYEQYF.

Worth noting for this clone: Compared with germline, one end of the junction differs, possibly owing to a read error. The chain couples TRBV10-3 to TRBJ2-5; a possible D gene is TRBD2 (5 bases). Germline CDR1 is ENHRY and CDR2 is SYGVKD. This CDR3 is built from 17 residues. This CDR3 reads CASSSPGRGETQETQYF. CDR3 DNA: TGTGCCAGCAGTTCTCCTGGACGGGGTGAGACTCAAGAGACCCAGTACTTC.

The J gene is TRBJ1-6, the V gene TRBV30; D unclear. The CDR3 is 14 residues long. Trimming took 0 bases from V and 7 from J, leaving 10 bases between them. Germline assignment: CDR1 GTSNPN and CDR2 SVGIG (reference sequence). CDR3 sequence (DNA): TGTGCCTGGAGTGTAAGCCGTTCCAATTCACCCCTCCACTTT. This codes for CAWSVSRSNSPLHF.

CDR3 DNA sequence: TGTGCCAGCAGCCCCTCGGGTTCCGTTAGCACAGATACGCAGTATTTT. It codes for CASSPSGSVSTDTQYF. J is TRBJ2-3 and V is TRBV7-9, with D hard to call. Germline V gene lookup returns CDR1 SEHNR and CDR2 FQNEAQ (reference sequence). The length of the CDR3 is 16 residues. Trimming pared 5 bases from V and 0 bases from J, leaving 15 bases between.

This clone showed up just a few times. This sequence joins TRBV11-2 and TRBJ2-3, with 9 bases aligning to TRBD1. The CDR3 is 16 residues long. J was trimmed by 3 bases and V by 5 bases; bases with no gene match: 9. Germline CDR1 reads SGHAT; CDR2 reads FQNNGV. In DNA form, the CDR3 reads TGTGCCAGCAGCCAAGCGGGGACAGGGAGGACAGATACGCAGTATTTT. Protein: CASSQAGTGRTDTQYF. The full variable domain, its missing parts supplied by reference TRBV11-2 and TRBJ2-3, is EAGVAQSPRYKIIEKRQSVAFWCNPISGHATLYWYQQILGQGPKLLIQFQNNGVVDDSQLPKDRFSAERLKGVDSTLKIQPAKLEDSAVYLCASSQAGTGRTDTQYFGPGTRLTVL.

The chain joins TRBV29-1 to TRBJ2-3; D possibly corresponds to TRBD2 (7 bases). With 4 bases removed from V and 4 bases from J, the gap between germline ends came to 15 bases. Germline V gives CDR1 SQVTM, CDR2 ANQGSEA. The CDR3 runs 14 residues. The CDR3 spells CSVARGGRADTQYF. The CDR3 coding sequence is TGCAGCGTTGCGAGGGGGGGCCGTGCAGATACGCAGTATTTT.

The V and J genes are TRBV5-1 and TRBJ2-3, with 8 bases lining up with TRBD1. The CDR3 is 15 amino acids. The germline gives CDR1 SGHRS, CDR2 YFSETQ. Trimming at V came to 7 bases and at J to 7 bases, leaving 14 bases not matched to a gene. As DNA, the CDR3 is TGCGCCAGCTTGGACAGGGATCGGTTCCTAAATACGCAGTATTTT. It specifies CASLDRDRFLNTQYF.

The chain couples TRBV30 to TRBJ1-1; D may be TRBD1 (5 bases). Per germline, CDR1 GTSNPN and CDR2 SVGIG (reference sequence). This CDR3 comprises 13 residues. The ends were cut back, 3 bases at V and 1 base at J, with 9 bases in the middle. CDR3: CAWRTGGNTEAFF. In nucleotides, the CDR3 is TGTGCCTGGAGGACGGGGGGGAACACTGAAGCTTTCTTT.

This clone showed up just a few times. The chain carries TRBV12-5 and TRBJ2-5; D unclear. The CDR3 extends over 15 amino acids. V gave up 5 bases and J gave up 2 bases, with 15 bases separating them. Germline lookup yields CDR1 LGHNT and CDR2 FRNRAP. The CDR3 nucleotides are TGTGCTAGTGGTCATGGTGGTTTGGTTCAAGAGACCCAGTACTTC. Its protein product is CASGHGGLVQETQYF. Full variable domain (remainder filled in from reference TRBV12-5 and TRBJ2-5): DARVTQTPRHKVTEMGQEVTMRCQPILGHNTVFWYRQTMMQGLELLAYFRNRAPLDDSGMPKDRFSAEMPDATLATLKIQPSEPRDSAVYFCASGHGGLVQETQYFGPGTRLLVL.

The chain employs TRBV30 and TRBJ2-2, with D unclear. Germline CDR1 is GTSNPN and CDR2 is SVGIG (reference sequence). V was cut by 5 bases and J by 3 bases, with 19 bases left in between. CDR3 length equals 16 residues. CDR3 region: CAWAPRYRTHTGELFF. CDR3 in DNA: TGTGCCTGGGCCCCCCGATACCGAACGCACACCGGGGAGCTGTTTTTT.

The chain joins TRBV6-5 to TRBJ2-3; D is possibly TRBD2 (5 bases). V gave up 2 bases and J gave up 8 bases, with 8 bases separating them. CDR1 is MNHEY, CDR2 SVGAGI, per germline. CDR3 size: 12 residues. In nucleotides, the CDR3 is TGTGCCAGCAGTTACCGACGGGGTACGCAGTATTTT. Its protein is CASSYRRGTQYF.

The chain couples TRBV4-2 to TRBJ1-6, with 8 positions matching TRBD1. Germline V gene lookup returns CDR1 LGHNA and CDR2 YNFKEQ. V lost 0 bases and J lost 10; bases outside the gene matches: 8. The CDR3 covers 16 residues. The CDR3 coding sequence is TGTGCCAGCAGCCAAGATTCCACAGGGGGAGGGTCACCCCTCCACTTT. Its translation is CASSQDSTGGGSPLHF.

This rearrangement joins TRBV5-6 to TRBJ2-1, with D possibly being TRBD1 (6 bases). V was shortened by 4 bases and J by 8 bases, with 13 bases between the two germline ends. The CDR3 is 13 amino acids. Germline V gives CDR1 SGHDT, CDR2 YYEEEE. This chain's CDR3 is CASSVEQGYEQFF. The CDR3 nucleotides read TGTGCCAGCAGCGTTGAACAGGGTTATGAGCAGTTCTTC. Combining the CDR3 with reference TRBV5-6 and TRBJ2-1 gives the whole variable domain DAGVTQSPTHLIKTRGQQVTLRCSPKSGHDTVSWYQQALGQGPQFIFQYYEEEERQRGNFPDRFSGHQFPNYSSELNVNALLLGDSALYLCASSVEQGYEQFFGPGTRLTVL.

V is TRBV6-5 and J is TRBJ2-2; 11 nucleotides line up with TRBD1. Germline V lookup: CDR1 MNHEY, CDR2 SVGAGI. The CDR3 is 14 residues long. J was trimmed by 2 bases and V by 8 bases; bases with no gene match: 1. In DNA, the CDR3 is TGTGCCAGCGGACAGGGGGCAAACACCGGGGAGCTGTTTTTT. It encodes CASGQGANTGELFF.

The gene calls are TRBV4-2 and TRBJ1-2; D gene ambiguous. There are 14 residues in the CDR3. Germline loops: CDR1 LGHNA, CDR2 YNFKEQ. Trimming took off 0 bases at V and 8 bases at J, with 13 bases between the two ends. In DNA form, the CDR3 reads TGTGCCAGCAGCCAAGAATTGGAGGCTGGGGGCTACACCTTC. Its translation: CASSQELEAGGYTF.

The chain joins TRBV30 to TRBJ2-5; 7 positions match TRBD1. V was clipped by 2 bases and J by 5 bases; unmatched bases: 11. The CDR3 has 15 residues. In germline, CDR1 is GTSNPN, CDR2 SVGIG (reference sequence). The CDR3: CAWSIRTGLGETQYF. The CDR3 nucleotides read TGTGCCTGGAGTATCCGGACAGGCTTGGGGGAGACCCAGTACTTC.

J is TRBJ1-4 and V is TRBV30, with D perhaps matching TRBD1 (6 bases). This CDR3 region has 13 residues. The germline V gene encodes CDR1 GTSNPN and CDR2 SVGIG (reference sequence). Trimming pared 2 bases from V and 7 bases from J, leaving 11 bases between. The CDR3 DNA follows: TGTGCCTGGAGTTCAAGGGGGGTTGAAAAACTGTTTTTT. Amino acids: CAWSSRGVEKLFF.

A word on this clone: The identical CDR3 is also encoded by other nucleotide sequences in the sample. This chain joins TRBV20-1 and TRBJ2-3; D unclear. Trimming removed 1 base at V and 2 bases at J, with 1 base between. Looked up from germline, CDR1 is DFQATT and CDR2 is SNEGSKA (reference sequence). The CDR3 totals 11 residues. CDR3 protein: CSARATDTQYF. CDR3 sequence (DNA): TGCAGTGCTAGAGCCACAGATACGCAGTATTTT.

This clone has a handful of counts. The gene calls are TRBV30 and TRBJ1-6, with TRBD1 matching 9 bases. This CDR3 contains 14 residues. V lost 4 bases and J lost 7; bases outside the gene matches: 5. Germline assignment: CDR1 GTSNPN and CDR2 SVGIG (reference sequence). CDR3 sequence reads: CAWTFGTGNSPLHF. The CDR3 coding sequence is TGTGCCTGGACCTTCGGGACAGGGAATTCACCCCTCCACTTT.

This chain joins TRBV5-1 and TRBJ2-5; TRBD1 aligns across 8 bases. The CDR3 consists of 15 residues. Trimming removed 0 bases from V and 4 bases from J; junction bases left unmatched: 5. Looked up from germline, CDR1 is SGHRS and CDR2 is YFSETQ. DNA of the CDR3: TGCGCCAGCAGCTTGGGGACAGGGTTGGGAGAGACCCAGTACTTC. The encoded protein is CASSLGTGLGETQYF.

V is TRBV29-1 and J is TRBJ1-1; the D is unclear. CDR3 length: 12 amino acids. Trimming stripped 7 bases from V and 4 bases from J, with 13 bases between. Per germline, CDR1 SQVTM and CDR2 ANQGSEA. The CDR3 DNA reads as TGCAGCGGGAGAACAGCGTTCACTGAAGCTTTCTTT. Its protein is CSGRTAFTEAFF.

This clone was observed a handful of times. This sequence joins TRBV29-1 and TRBJ2-7; the D is unclear. The V and J ends lost 7 bases and 7 bases respectively, with 17 bases between them. Germline CDR1 reads SQVTM; CDR2 reads ANQGSEA. The CDR3 extends over 12 amino acids. CDR3 loop: CSAQSGYGEQYF. The CDR3 DNA reads as TGCAGCGCCCAATCCGGGTACGGAGAGCAGTACTTC.

This rearrangement joins TRBV6-5 to TRBJ1-1, with D tentatively TRBD1 (5 bases). The V and J ends lost 7 bases and 9 bases respectively, with 15 bases between them. CDR3 length equals 12 residues. Looked up from germline, CDR1 is MNHEY and CDR2 is SVGAGI. DNA of the CDR3: TGTGCCAGCACTACTTCTCGGGGGAAAGCTTTCTTT. Amino acid sequence: CASTTSRGKAFF.